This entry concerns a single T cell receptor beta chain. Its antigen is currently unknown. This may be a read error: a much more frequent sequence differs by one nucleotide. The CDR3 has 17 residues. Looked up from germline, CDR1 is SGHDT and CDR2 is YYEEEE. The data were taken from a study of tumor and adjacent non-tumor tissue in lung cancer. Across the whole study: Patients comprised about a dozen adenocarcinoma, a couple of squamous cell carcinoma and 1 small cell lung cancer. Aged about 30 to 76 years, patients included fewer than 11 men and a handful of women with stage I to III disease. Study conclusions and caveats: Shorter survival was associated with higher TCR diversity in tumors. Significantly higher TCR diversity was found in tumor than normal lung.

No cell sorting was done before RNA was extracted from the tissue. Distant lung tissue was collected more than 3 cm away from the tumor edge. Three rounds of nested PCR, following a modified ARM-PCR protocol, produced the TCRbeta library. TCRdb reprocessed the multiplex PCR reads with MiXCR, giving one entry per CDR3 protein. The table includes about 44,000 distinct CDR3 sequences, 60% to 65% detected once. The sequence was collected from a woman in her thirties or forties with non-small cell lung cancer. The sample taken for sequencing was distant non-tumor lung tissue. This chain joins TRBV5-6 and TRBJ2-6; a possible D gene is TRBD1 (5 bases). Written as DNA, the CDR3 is TGTGCCAGCAGCTTGGTGGGCGTACCCTCTGGGGCCAACGTCATGACTTTC. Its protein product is CASSLVGVPSGANVMTF.